This entry lists 21 T cell receptor beta chains sequenced from one sample in a study of beta chain features in type 1 diabetes. Study results and caveats: In all four CD4+ subsets, TCRB CDR3 length was significantly, moderately reduced in type 1 diabetes.

The authors reverse transcribed all of the isolated RNA, so sequencing captured expressed TCRB transcripts. Generated by immunoSEQ multiplex PCR, the TCRdb table keeps only in-frame clones and is missing some. The sample has about 170,000 clones, 6% to 9% seen once; the top ten hold under 0.55%. Their target antigens are unknown. Specimen: central memory CD4+ T cells from blood. Receptors were obtained from a young man with type 1 diabetes.

This clone was detected only a few times. Written as DNA, the CDR3 is TGTGCCAGCGGGAGTCCCTACGAGCAGTACTTC. This encodes CASGSPYEQYF. The V call is TRBV6-6, the J call TRBJ2-7, with D tentatively TRBD2 (5 bases). V was shortened by 8 bases and J by 2 bases, with 7 bases between the two germline ends. Germline V gene sequence: CDR1 MNHNY, CDR2 SVGAGI (reference sequence). This CDR3 has 11 amino acids.

CDR3 nucleotide sequence: TGTGCCAGCAGCTCGTTCGAGGAGCAGTTCTTC. It is translated as CASSSFEEQFF. The chain recombines TRBV7-2 with TRBJ2-1; D unresolved. Trimming removed 4 bases at V and 10 bases at J, with 8 bases between. CDR1 and CDR2 (germline): SGHTA, FQGNSA. This CDR3 has 11 residues.

This clone was observed a handful of times. The rearrangement links TRBV7-2 to TRBJ1-2; 9 bases align to TRBD1. The junction had 15 bases not matched to a gene; V was cut back by 6 bases and J by 7 bases. The germline V gene has CDR1 SGHTA and CDR2 FQGNSA. There are 16 residues in the CDR3. The CDR3 protein is CASSFGDRVIGSGYTF. In DNA, the CDR3 is TGTGCCAGCAGTTTCGGGGACAGGGTGATTGGTAGTGGCTACACCTTC.

The chain has TRBV19 and TRBJ1-1; D unresolved. V lost 7 bases and J lost 1, with 10 bases in between. Germline CDR1 is LNHDA and CDR2 is SQIVND (reference sequence). This CDR3 region has 13 residues. CDR3 sequence reads: CASKMRENTEAFF. In DNA form, the CDR3 reads TGTGCCAGTAAGATGAGGGAGAACACTGAAGCTTTCTTT.

This sequence joins TRBV2 and TRBJ1-1; D may be TRBD1 (5 bases). This CDR3 has 15 amino acids. Per germline, CDR1 SNHLY and CDR2 FYNNEI. Trimming took off 5 bases at V and 0 bases at J, with 13 bases between the two ends. The CDR3 region has the DNA TGTGCCAGCAGTCCCAGGGCGCCAATGAACACTGAAGCTTTCTTT. Translating it yields CASSPRAPMNTEAFF.

This chain uses TRBV7-2 with TRBJ2-7; D is possibly TRBD1 (7 bases). V was trimmed by 5 bases and J by 2 bases, leaving 10 bases between them. This CDR3 spans 13 amino acids. Germline assignment: CDR1 SGHTA and CDR2 FQGNSA. CDR3 DNA sequence: TGTGCCAGCAGCCGCGGGACAGCCTACGAGCAGTACTTC. Encoded protein: CASSRGTAYEQYF.

V is TRBV2 and J is TRBJ2-1, with 10 bases identical to TRBD2. The CDR3 has 16 amino acids. The V segment lost 4 bases and the J segment 6 bases; nucleotides outside the gene matches: 9. Germline CDR1 reads SNHLY; CDR2 reads FYNNEI. This chain's CDR3 is CASSVLPLAGSNEQFF. In DNA, the CDR3 is TGTGCCAGCAGTGTTTTGCCACTAGCGGGGAGCAATGAGCAGTTCTTC.

Only a few counts were recorded for this clone. The chain recombines TRBV5-1 with TRBJ2-3; 7 nucleotides line up with TRBD2. Germline V gene sequence: CDR1 SGHRS, CDR2 YFSETQ. The CDR3 totals 16 residues. Trimming removed 4 bases from V and 2 bases from J; junction bases left unmatched: 10. The CDR3 DNA sequence: TGCGCCAGCAGCCCGCAGGGACTATTTTACACAGATACGCAGTATTTT. This sequence encodes CASSPQGLFYTDTQYF.

This clone came up many times. This chain links TRBV15 with TRBJ2-5; D is uncertain. The CDR3 length is 12 residues. Germline V gives CDR1 LNHNV, CDR2 YYDKDF (reference sequence). V shed 0 bases and J shed 7 bases, with 6 bases lying between them. The CDR3 nucleotides read TGTGCCACCAGCAGAGATTCCGGGACCCAGTACTTC. It codes for CATSRDSGTQYF.

This clone was recorded a few times. The V call is TRBV19, the J call TRBJ2-1, with 13 nucleotides matching TRBD2. Germline V gene lookup returns CDR1 LNHDA and CDR2 SQIVND (reference sequence). The CDR3 extends over 15 amino acids. Trimming took 6 bases from V and 8 from J; bases not matched to a gene: 7. CDR3 DNA: TGTGCCAGTAGCCCGAGGACTAGCGGGAGTTATGAGCAGTTCTTC. It encodes CASSPRTSGSYEQFF. Drawing the rest from reference TRBV19 and TRBJ2-1, the complete variable domain is DGGITQSPKYLFRKEGQNVTLSCEQNLNHDAMYWYRQDPGQGLRLIYYSQIVNDFQKGDIAEGYSVSREKKESFPLTVTSAQKNPTAFYLCASSPRTSGSYEQFFGPGTRLTVL.

This clone has a handful of counts. The genes are TRBV4-3 and TRBJ2-1; TRBD2 matches at 8 bases. The CDR3 totals 17 residues. Germline CDR1 and CDR2: LGHNA and YSLEER. V shed 0 bases and J 7 bases; nucleotides not matched to a gene: 11. The CDR3 DNA is TGCGCCAGCAGCCAAGACCCTCGGGGGGGCCGGGCAAATGAGCAGTTCTTC. It codes for CASSQDPRGGRANEQFF.

This clone was picked up many times. This chain connects TRBV19 to TRBJ2-7; 9 bases fit TRBD1. J gave up 4 bases and V 7 bases, and 5 bases lay outside the gene matches. This CDR3 comprises 13 residues. Germline CDR1 reads LNHDA; CDR2 reads SQIVND (reference sequence). CDR3 in amino acids: CASTKTGGYEQYF. The CDR3, as DNA: TGTGCCAGTACAAAGACAGGGGGGTACGAGCAGTACTTC.

The gene calls are TRBV4-1 and TRBJ2-1, with TRBD2 identical over 9 bases. CDR1 is MGHRA and CDR2 is YSYEKL in the germline V gene. The V and J ends lost 2 bases and 8 bases, in that order; junction bases with no gene match: 4. This CDR3 has 14 residues. This CDR3 is CASSQPGLAYEQFF. The DNA for the CDR3 is TGCGCCAGCAGCCAACCGGGACTAGCCTATGAGCAGTTCTTC.

Concerning this clone: The sample has other DNA sequences that encode this CDR3 too. CDR3 bases: TGTGCCAGCAGTTATGGGGACAGGTCCTACGAGCAGTACTTC. Amino acids: CASSYGDRSYEQYF. V and J are TRBV6-5 and TRBJ2-7, with TRBD1 identical over 8 bases. The CDR3 covers 14 residues. Looked up from germline, CDR1 is MNHEY and CDR2 is SVGAGI. V gave up 3 bases and J gave up 1 base; unmatched junction bases: 2.

This clone has just a few counts. This specimen includes other DNA sequences encoding the same CDR3. CDR3 loop: CASSFQGNTEAFF. In DNA, the CDR3 is TGTGCCAGCAGCTTTCAGGGGAACACTGAAGCTTTCTTT. The chain is built from TRBV7-2 and TRBJ1-1; weak D call: TRBD1 (5 bases). Per the germline V gene, CDR1 is SGHTA and CDR2 is FQGNSA. The CDR3 spans 13 residues. Trimming left V 3 bases short and J 1 base short, with 6 bases between.

This clone was seen only a few times. This chain connects TRBV12-5 to TRBJ1-1; D unclear. The CDR3 has 16 amino acids. Trimming took off 4 bases at V and 1 base at J, with 16 bases between the two ends. The V gene's germline CDR1 is LGHNT and CDR2 FRNRAP. This CDR3 reads CASGSSNPGTNTEAFF. CDR3 nucleotide sequence: TGTGCTAGTGGTTCATCGAATCCAGGTACGAACACTGAAGCTTTCTTT.

The rearrangement joins TRBV5-4 to TRBJ1-4; TRBD1 matches 11 bases. The V and J ends lost 6 bases and 5 bases, in that order; junction bases with no gene match: 9. This CDR3 comprises 16 residues. Germline CDR1 is SGHNT and CDR2 is YYREEE (reference sequence). CDR3 sequence: CASTHLGQGANEKLFF. The CDR3 nucleotides are TGTGCCAGCACCCACTTAGGACAGGGGGCGAATGAAAAACTGTTTTTT.

The genes are TRBV19 and TRBJ2-5; tentatively, D is TRBD2 (5 bases). V lost 5 bases, J lost 4 bases, and 11 bases lay in between. The V gene's germline CDR1 is LNHDA and CDR2 SQIVND (reference sequence). The CDR3 has 13 amino acids. The CDR3: CASSPWTGETQYF. The CDR3 coding sequence is TGTGCCAGTAGTCCTTGGACTGGAGAGACCCAGTACTTC.

V and J are TRBV5-4 and TRBJ2-1; 8 bases line up with TRBD1. Germline V lookup: CDR1 SGHNT, CDR2 YYREEE (reference sequence). Trimming at V came to 4 bases and at J to 1 base, leaving 4 bases not matched to a gene. The CDR3 has 15 residues. The DNA of the CDR3 is TGTGCCAGCAGCCTCCGGGACAGGTCCTACAATGAGCAGTTCTTC. Translating it yields CASSLRDRSYNEQFF.

The chain employs TRBV11-2 and TRBJ2-7; D is ambiguous. Germline CDR1 reads SGHAT; CDR2 reads FQNNGV. The CDR3 runs to 15 residues. The V end lost 1 base, the J end lost 0 bases, and 10 bases lay between the germline ends. For the CDR3, the DNA is TGTGCCAGCAGCTTAGTTCACGGTAGCTCCTACGAGCAGTACTTC. Encoded protein: CASSLVHGSSYEQYF.

This clone occurred a few times. J is TRBJ2-7 and V is TRBV7-2; 8 bases fit TRBD2. Losses at the gene ends were 7 bases for V and 3 bases for J; bases not matched to a gene: 11. Germline assignment: CDR1 SGHTA and CDR2 FQGNSA. This CDR3 comprises 15 residues. CDR3 DNA sequence: TGTGCCAGCACCCTTCCCGGGCGGGGGGTCTACGAGCAGTACTTC. It codes for CASTLPGRGVYEQYF.